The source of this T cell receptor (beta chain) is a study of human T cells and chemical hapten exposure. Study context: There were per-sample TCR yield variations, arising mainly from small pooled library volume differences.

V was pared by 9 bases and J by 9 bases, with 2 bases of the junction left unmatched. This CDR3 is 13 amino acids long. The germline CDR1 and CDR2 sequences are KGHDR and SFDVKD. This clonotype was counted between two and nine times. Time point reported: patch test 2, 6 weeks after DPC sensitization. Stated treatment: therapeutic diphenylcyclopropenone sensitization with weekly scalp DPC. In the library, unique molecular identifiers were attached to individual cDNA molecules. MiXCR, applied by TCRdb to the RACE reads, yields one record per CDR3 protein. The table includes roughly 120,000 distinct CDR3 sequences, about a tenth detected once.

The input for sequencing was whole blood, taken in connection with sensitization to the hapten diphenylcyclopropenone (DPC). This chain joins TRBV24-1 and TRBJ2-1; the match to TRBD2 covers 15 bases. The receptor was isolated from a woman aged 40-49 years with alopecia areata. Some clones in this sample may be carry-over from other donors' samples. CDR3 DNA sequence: TGTGCCACCGGGGGACTAGCGGGGGGTGAGCAGTTCTTC. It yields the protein CATGGLAGGEQFF.